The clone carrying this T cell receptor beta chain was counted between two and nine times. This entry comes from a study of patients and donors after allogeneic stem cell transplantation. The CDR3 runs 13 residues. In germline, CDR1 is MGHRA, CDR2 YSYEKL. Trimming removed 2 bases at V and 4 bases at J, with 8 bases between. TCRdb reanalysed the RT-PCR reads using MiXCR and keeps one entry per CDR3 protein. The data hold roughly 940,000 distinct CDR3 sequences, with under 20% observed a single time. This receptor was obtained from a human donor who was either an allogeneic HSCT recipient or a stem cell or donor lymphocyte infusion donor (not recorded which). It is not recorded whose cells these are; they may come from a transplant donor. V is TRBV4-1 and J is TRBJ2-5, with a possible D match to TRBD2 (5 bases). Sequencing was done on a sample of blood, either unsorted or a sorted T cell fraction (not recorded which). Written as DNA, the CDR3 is TGCGCCAGCAGCCAATGGGAGCGAGAGACCCAGTACTTC. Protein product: CASSQWERETQYF.